This is a list of T cell receptor beta chains from one sample in a study of CD8 T cells in Susac syndrome. TCRdb ran MiXCR on the immunoSEQ multiplex PCR reads and lists one entry per CDR3 protein. This sample has about 190,000 distinct CDR3 sequences; around 95% occur once, and the top ten carry 0.15% to 0.2%. Sequencing was done on a sample of CD8+ T cells from PBMCs. The receptors shown here come from a human donor with Susac syndrome. The CDR3 runs from the conserved cysteine through the conserved F or W. Each record gives: CDR3 DNA, CDR3 protein, D gene, J gene, CDR3 length, clone size, V gene. The D gene is left open where the match is weak. Not all rows give a size; the values are once, few, many and, for expanded clones, a class.

DNA: TGTGCCAGGGATTCCGGGACTAGCGGAAACGAGCAGTACTTC
CDR3: CARDSGTSGNEQYF
D: -
J: TRBJ2-7
length: 14
size: -
V: TRBV21-1

DNA: TGTGCCAGCGGGGGGGATGGTTGGGGCAACTATGGCTACACCTTC
CDR3: CASGGDGWGNYGYTF
D: -
J: TRBJ1-2
length: 15
size: -
V: TRBV7-9

DNA: TGTGCCACCAGTGACCCCCTGGAGAATGAGCAGTTCTTC
CDR3: CATSDPLENEQFF
D: -
J: TRBJ2-1
length: 13
size: -
V: TRBV24-1

DNA: TGTGCCACCAGCGAGAGCCCGGCCGGGACAGAAAATCAAGATACGCAGTATTTT
CDR3: CATSESPAGTENQDTQYF
D: TRBD1
J: TRBJ2-3
length: 18
size: -
V: TRBV15

DNA: TGTGCCATCAGTGAGCCAGGGAAGGGGGCCCAAGAGACCCAGTACTTC
CDR3: CAISEPGKGAQETQYF
D: TRBD1
J: TRBJ2-5
length: 16
size: -
V: TRBV10-3

DNA: TGTGCCTGGATTCGTAGGAACACTGAAGCTTTCTTT
CDR3: CAWIRRNTEAFF
D: -
J: TRBJ1-1
length: 12
size: once
V: TRBV30

DNA: TGTGCCACCAGCAGAGATGGGGGATATGGCTACACCTTC
CDR3: CATSRDGGYGYTF
D: -
J: TRBJ1-2
length: 13
size: -
V: TRBV15

DNA: TGTGCCAGCAGTGAGAGGGACAGGAAAACCTACGAGCAGTACTTC
CDR3: CASSERDRKTYEQYF
D: TRBD1
J: TRBJ2-7
length: 15
size: -
V: TRBV2

DNA: TGCAGCGTTGGCGGGACGACGCTTGGTCTCAATGAGCAGTTCTTC
CDR3: CSVGGTTLGLNEQFF
D: -
J: TRBJ2-1
length: 15
size: -
V: TRBV29-1

DNA: TGTGCCAGCAGTTCTCGCGGCGGACCTGGCTACACCTTC
CDR3: CASSSRGGPGYTF
D: -
J: TRBJ1-2
length: 13
size: -
V: TRBV27

DNA: TGCAGTGCTAGACAAAATACAGGGAATCAGCCCCAGCATTTT
CDR3: CSARQNTGNQPQHF
D: -
J: TRBJ1-5
length: 14
size: -
V: TRBV20-1

DNA: TGTGCCTGGGGGGAATGGGACAATCAGCCCCAGCATTTT
CDR3: CAWGEWDNQPQHF
D: -
J: TRBJ1-5
length: 13
size: -
V: TRBV30

DNA: TGTGCCGAATACCCTGCCCGCGGGACTTGCAATGAGCAGTTCTTC
CDR3: CAEYPARGTCNEQFF
D: -
J: TRBJ2-1
length: 15
size: -
V: TRBV19

DNA: TGTGCCAGCAGCTTACAAAGATACAATGAGCAGTTCTTC
CDR3: CASSLQRYNEQFF
D: -
J: TRBJ2-1
length: 13
size: -
V: TRBV7-9

DNA: TGCAGCGTTGACGGACTAGCGGGAGACTACGAGCAGTACTTC
CDR3: CSVDGLAGDYEQYF
D: TRBD2
J: TRBJ2-7
length: 14
size: -
V: TRBV29-1

DNA: TGTGCCAGCAGCTTAGGAACCTCGTATTTGAACACTGAAGCTTTCTTT
CDR3: CASSLGTSYLNTEAFF
D: -
J: TRBJ1-1
length: 16
size: -
V: TRBV13

DNA: TGCGCCAGCAGCCAAGTTAAAGCCGGAGGGGAATACAATGAGCAGTTCTTC
CDR3: CASSQVKAGGEYNEQFF
D: -
J: TRBJ2-1
length: 17
size: -
V: TRBV4-1

DNA: TGTGCCAGCAGCTCATACCGACAGGGGTCCTACGAGCAGTACTTC
CDR3: CASSSYRQGSYEQYF
D: TRBD1
J: TRBJ2-7
length: 15
size: -
V: TRBV5-6

DNA: TGTGCCAGCAGCTTAAATCCGGGACTAGCGGACACAGATACGCAGTATTTT
CDR3: CASSLNPGLADTDTQYF
D: TRBD2
J: TRBJ2-3
length: 17
size: -
V: TRBV7-3

DNA: TGTGCCGTGACTGACCGAGACACCGGGGAGCTGTTTTTT
CDR3: CAVTDRDTGELFF
D: -
J: TRBJ2-2
length: 13
size: once
V: TRBV10-3

DNA: TGTGCCAGCAGTTTAGCAAGCGGGAGAAAGGACAATGAGCAGTTCTTC
CDR3: CASSLASGRKDNEQFF
D: TRBD2
J: TRBJ2-1
length: 16
size: -
V: TRBV12-3/TRBV12-4

DNA: TGTGCCTGGAGTATCGACAGCGGGTCGCTGGAAGCTTTCTTT
CDR3: CAWSIDSGSLEAFF
D: -
J: TRBJ1-1
length: 14
size: -
V: TRBV30

DNA: TGTGCCAGCAGCGCTAGTTGGGCTGAAAAACTGTTTTTT
CDR3: CASSASWAEKLFF
D: -
J: TRBJ1-4
length: 13
size: -
V: TRBV11-2

DNA: TGCAGCGTTGAAGATCTTCCCGGGACTAGCGTGACCGGGGAGCTGTTTTTT
CDR3: CSVEDLPGTSVTGELFF
D: TRBD2
J: TRBJ2-2
length: 17
size: -
V: TRBV29-1

DNA: TGTGCCTGGAGTATCGGGGGGAATGAAGCTTTCTTT
CDR3: CAWSIGGNEAFF
D: -
J: TRBJ1-1
length: 12
size: -
V: TRBV30

DNA: TGTGCCAGCAGCGCATCGTGGGGTATAGGGGTAGATACGCAGTATTTT
CDR3: CASSASWGIGVDTQYF
D: -
J: TRBJ2-3
length: 16
size: -
V: TRBV9

DNA: TGTGCCAGTAGTATTGGTCCTGAAGCTTTCTTT
CDR3: CASSIGPEAFF
D: -
J: TRBJ1-1
length: 11
size: -
V: TRBV19

DNA: TGTGCCAGCAGGATGGGCCGGGGGAGTATATACGAGCAGTACTTC
CDR3: CASRMGRGSIYEQYF
D: -
J: TRBJ2-7
length: 15
size: -
V: TRBV28

DNA: TGTGCCTGGAGTGAGAAGACCCGACAGCCCCAGCATTTT
CDR3: CAWSEKTRQPQHF
D: -
J: TRBJ1-5
length: 13
size: -
V: TRBV30

DNA: TGTGCCACCAGCCGAAACGAGGGAGCGGGAGTGAGAAAAAACATTCAGTACTTC
CDR3: CATSRNEGAGVRKNIQYF
D: TRBD2
J: TRBJ2-4
length: 18
size: once
V: TRBV15